Detailed here is one TCR beta chain. The antigen is unknown. Per the germline V gene, CDR1 is SGHVS and CDR2 is FNYEAQ. The CDR3 consists of 14 residues. Deletions cut 5 bases from V and 9 bases from J, with 14 bases between. As for treatment: oral pan-JAK inhibitor, 5-10 mg twice daily. CD4+ and CD8+ T cells were sorted from PBMCs. As the sequencing template, cDNA was produced by extracting RNA and reverse transcribing it. The protocol was immunoSEQ multiplex PCR, while the TCRdb copy is restricted to in-frame clones and leaves out a portion. The sample lists 150,000 to 200,000 clones; about 61% were seen once. This record belongs to a study of CD8+ T cells in alopecia areata. Background on the study: Once tofacitinib had been taken for 6 to 18 months, 6 months off drug followed. Overall study findings and caveats: In scalp and blood, many expanded lesional clones persisted during tofacitinib. Scalp specimens additionally yield sequences from normal skin's resident alphabeta T cells.

The chain links TRBV7-6 to TRBJ1-6; D remains unclear. The sequences come from CD4+ T cells sorted from blood, collected at approximately week 56, from a patient treated with tofacitinib. This receptor was identified in a human donor with alopecia areata. The CDR3 reads CASSAVATGSPLHF. The CDR3, as DNA: TGTGCCAGCAGCGCCGTGGCGACGGGTTCACCCCTCCACTTT.